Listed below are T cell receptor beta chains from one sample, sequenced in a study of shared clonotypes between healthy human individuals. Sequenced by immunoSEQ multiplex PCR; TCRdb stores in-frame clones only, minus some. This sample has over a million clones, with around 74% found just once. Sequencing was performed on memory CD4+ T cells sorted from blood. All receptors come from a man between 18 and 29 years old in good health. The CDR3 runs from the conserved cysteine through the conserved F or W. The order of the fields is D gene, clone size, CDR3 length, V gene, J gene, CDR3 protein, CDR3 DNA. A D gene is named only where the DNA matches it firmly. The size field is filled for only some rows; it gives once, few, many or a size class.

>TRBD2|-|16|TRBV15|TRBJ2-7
CATSRERLAETYEQYF
TGTGCCACCAGCAGAGAGAGACTAGCGGAGACCTACGAGCAGTACTTC
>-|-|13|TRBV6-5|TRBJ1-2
CASSHGVDYGYTF
TGTGCCAGCAGTCACGGCGTGGACTATGGCTACACCTTC
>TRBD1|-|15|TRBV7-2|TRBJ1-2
CASSLEAGGAYGYTF
TGTGCCAGCAGCTTAGAAGCAGGGGGGGCATATGGCTACACCTTC
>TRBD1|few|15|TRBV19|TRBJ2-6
CASSSQGAGANVLTF
TGTGCCAGTAGTTCGCAGGGGGCTGGGGCCAACGTCCTGACTTTC
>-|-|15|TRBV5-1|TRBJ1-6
CASSLDGQLNSPLHF
TGCGCCAGCAGCTTGGATGGACAGTTGAATTCACCCCTCCACTTT
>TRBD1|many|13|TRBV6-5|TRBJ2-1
CASSSLQGSEQFF
TGTGCCAGCAGTTCCTTACAGGGGAGTGAGCAGTTCTTC
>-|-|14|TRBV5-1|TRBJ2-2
CASSFGQNTGELFF
TGCGCCAGCAGCTTTGGGCAGAACACCGGGGAGCTGTTTTTT
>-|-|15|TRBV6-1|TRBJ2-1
CASSLGSSLYNEQFF
TGTGCCAGCAGCCTCGGAAGCAGTCTTTACAATGAGCAGTTCTTC
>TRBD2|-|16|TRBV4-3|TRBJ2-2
CASSQGPGGSSGELFF
TGCGCCAGCAGCCAAGGTCCGGGAGGGTCCAGCGGGGAGCTGTTTTTT
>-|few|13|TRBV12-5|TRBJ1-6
CASGSGPFSPLHF
TGTGCTAGTGGTTCGGGCCCATTTTCACCCCTCCACTTT
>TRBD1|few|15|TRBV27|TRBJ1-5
CASSLKGAKNQPQHF
TGTGCCAGCAGTCTAAAGGGGGCCAAGAATCAGCCCCAGCATTTT
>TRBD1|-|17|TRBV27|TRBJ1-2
CASSHTGQGLTNYGYTF
TGTGCCAGCAGTCATACGGGACAGGGCTTAACTAACTATGGCTACACCTTC
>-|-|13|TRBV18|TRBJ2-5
CASSPMGQETQYF
TGTGCCAGCTCACCAATGGGACAAGAGACCCAGTACTTC
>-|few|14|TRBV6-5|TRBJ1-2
CASKEGDGYYGYTF
TGTGCCAGCAAAGAGGGGGATGGCTACTATGGCTACACCTTC
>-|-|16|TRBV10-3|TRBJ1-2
CAISEEGGPVNYGYTF
TGTGCCATCAGTGAGGAGGGCGGGCCTGTGAACTATGGCTACACCTTC
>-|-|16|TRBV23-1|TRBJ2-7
CASSQSPGDISYEQYF
TGCGCCAGCAGTCAATCACCGGGGGACATCTCCTACGAGCAGTACTTC
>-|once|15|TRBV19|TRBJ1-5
CASSTQGFSNQPQHF
TGTGCCAGTAGTACACAGGGATTTTCCAATCAGCCCCAGCATTTT